A single sample is the source of the 21 T cell receptor beta chains below, sequenced in a study of T cells in Graves' hyperthyroidism and ophthalmopathy. RNA transcripts gave rise to amplified TCR beta CDR3 regions. An initial round of RT-PCR targeting the TCR CDR3 relied on the HTBI primer set. TCRdb re-derived calls from the multiplex PCR reads in MiXCR, one entry per CDR3 protein. The table shows 600,000 or so distinct CDR3 sequences, with around 42% occurring only once. Sequencing was carried out using peripheral blood or thyroid tissue (not recorded which). These receptors were obtained from a woman between 18 and 30 years old with Graves' hyperthyroidism.

Comment on this clonotype: One end of the junction varies from germline; a read error may be responsible. The chain combines TRBV19 with TRBJ1-2; no definite D call. CDR3 size: 11 residues. The germline gives CDR1 LNHDA, CDR2 SQIVND (reference sequence). The CDR3 nucleotides are TGTGCCAGTAGTGCGGGCGATGTCTATGCCTTC. This encodes CASSAGDVYAF.

This clonotype was detected only a few times. CDR3 sequence (DNA): TGCAGTGCTAGAGTTGCTGGGACTGGCAATAATTCACCCCTCCACTTT. Its translation: CSARVAGTGNNSPLHF. The rearrangement links TRBV20-1 to TRBJ1-6; TRBD1 might be the D (5 bases). The CDR3 spans 16 residues. V lost 1 base and J lost 5, with 15 bases in between. Germline values: CDR1 DFQATT, CDR2 SNEGSKA (reference sequence).

V gene TRBV29-1 combines with J gene TRBJ1-2; 9 positions match TRBD1. CDR1 SQVTM and CDR2 ANQGSEA come from the germline V gene. The ends lost 6 bases at V and 8 bases at J; junction bases unmatched: 7. The length of the CDR3 is 12 residues. The DNA for the CDR3 is TGCAGCGTACGGACAGGGGAGGAGGGCTACACCTTC. It translates to CSVRTGEEGYTF.

The chain links TRBV12-3 or TRBV12-4 to TRBJ1-1; D is possibly TRBD1 (6 bases). V lost 7 bases, J lost 4 bases, and 16 bases lay in between. The CDR3 runs to 14 residues. Here the CDR3 DNA reads TGTGCCAGCAATATAGGGGGAGCGGGCACTGAAGCTTTCTTT. Protein product: CASNIGGAGTEAFF.

This clonotype was observed a few times. The junction differs from germline at one of its ends, possibly a read error. J is TRBJ2-7 and V is TRBV7-2; 8 nucleotides match TRBD1. The CDR3 loop spans 15 amino acids. CDR1 and CDR2 (germline): SGHTA, FQGNSA. DNA of the CDR3: TGCGCCAGCAGCCATCCGGACAGGGTAAACTACGAGCAGTACTTC. It encodes CASSHPDRVNYEQYF.

This clonotype was seen ten or more times. The chain uses TRBV2 and TRBJ1-6, with a weak D call TRBD1 (6 bases). The CDR3 is 11 amino acids. Germline V gene sequence: CDR1 SNHLY, CDR2 FYNNEI. V lost 4 bases and J lost 18, with 13 bases in between. CDR3 in DNA: TGTGCCAGCAGTGCTCCGGGACACCACCACTTT. Residues: CASSAPGHHHF. Full variable domain (remainder filled in from reference TRBV2 and TRBJ1-6): EPEVTQTPSHQVTQMGQEVILRCVPISNHLYFYWYRQILGQKVEFLVSFYNNEISEKSEIFDDQFSVERPDGSNFTLKIRSTKLEDSAMYFCASSAPGHHHFGNGTRLTVT.

As concerns this clonotype: A much more abundant neighbour one base away suggests this may be a read error. The V gene is TRBV29-1, the J gene TRBJ1-4; unclear D gene. Trimming took 5 bases from V and 6 from J, leaving 7 bases between them. Per germline, CDR1 SQVTM and CDR2 ANQGSEA. There are 11 residues in the CDR3. CDR3 loop: CSVSIYEKLFF. CDR3 DNA sequence: TGCAGCGTTTCCATCTATGAAAAACTGTTTTTT.

The chain recombines TRBV19 with TRBJ2-5, with 8 bases identical to TRBD2. Trimming removed 5 bases from V and 4 bases from J; junction bases left unmatched: 9. Per germline, CDR1 LNHDA and CDR2 SQIVND (reference sequence). CDR3 length: 15 residues. In DNA form, the CDR3 reads TGTGCCAGTAGTGCCTCGGGGGGGGGGTCAGAGACCCAGTACTTC. Encoded protein: CASSASGGGSETQYF.

Note on this clonotype: A much larger clone lies a single base off, so this may be a read error. The chain links TRBV7-9 to TRBJ1-4; 7 nucleotides agree with TRBD1. This CDR3 contains 14 residues. Germline CDR1 reads SEHNR; CDR2 reads FQNEAQ (reference sequence). The V gene end was trimmed by 4 bases and the J gene end by 7 bases; junction bases not matched to a gene: 6. For the CDR3, the DNA is TGTGCCAGCAGCTACGGCAGGGGGAGTGAAAAACTGTTTTTT. Encoded protein: CASSYGRGSEKLFF.

V usage is TRBV7-9 and J usage is TRBJ1-2, with no clear D. Trimming removed 3 bases from V and 8 bases from J, with 13 bases in between. Germline CDR1 reads SEHNR; CDR2 reads FQNEAQ (reference sequence). The CDR3 contains 13 residues. This CDR3 is CASSFRGGFGYTF. DNA for the CDR3: TGTGCCAGCAGCTTTCGGGGAGGGTTCGGCTACACCTTC.

This sequence joins TRBV20-1 and TRBJ2-7; 11 nucleotides match TRBD2. V gave up 0 bases and J gave up 3 bases; unmatched junction bases: 13. The germline V gene has CDR1 DFQATT and CDR2 SNEGSKA (reference sequence). The CDR3 consists of 18 residues. The CDR3 nucleotides are TGCAGTGCTAGAGATTCATATCGGCTAGCGGGAGGAGGCTACGAGCAGTACTTC. It encodes CSARDSYRLAGGGYEQYF.

This CDR3 reads CSVGLAGGPRDGELFF. CDR3 bases: TGCAGCGTGGGGCTAGCGGGAGGGCCTAGGGACGGGGAGCTGTTTTTT. The chain recombines TRBV29-1 with TRBJ2-2, with 12 positions matching TRBD2. Germline V lookup: CDR1 SQVTM, CDR2 ANQGSEA. CDR3 length equals 16 residues. Trimming removed 6 bases from V and 7 bases from J; junction bases left unmatched: 12.

The V call is TRBV2, the J call TRBJ2-5; the D is unclear. The CDR3 consists of 13 residues. Trimming took off 10 bases at V and 0 bases at J, with 12 bases between the two ends. CDR1 and CDR2 from the germline V gene are SNHLY and FYNNEI. The CDR3 bases are TGTGCCACCCCTCGGCCTGACCAAGAGACCCAGTACTTC. It is translated as CATPRPDQETQYF.

This chain links TRBV15 with TRBJ1-5; 9 nucleotides line up with TRBD1. The CDR3 is 14 residues long. Germline V CDR1 and CDR2: LNHNV, YYDKDF (reference sequence). J was trimmed by 14 bases and V by 2 bases; bases with no gene match: 10. CDR3: CATSRSGQGRYEHF. The CDR3 nucleotides read TGTGCCACCAGCAGATCCGGACAGGGGCGCTACGAGCATTTT.

This clonotype was observed at least ten times. The chain recombines TRBV7-8 with TRBJ2-5, with D unclear. The CDR3 consists of 15 residues. V lost 3 bases and J lost 5, with 16 bases in between. Germline V gene lookup returns CDR1 SGHVS and CDR2 FQNEAQ. For the CDR3, the DNA is TGTGCCAGCAGCTTGTCGGGCGGAAGTCTGGAGACCCAGTACTTC. This sequence encodes CASSLSGGSLETQYF.

Concerning this clonotype itself: One end of the junction does not line up with germline, which may come from a read error. This chain uses TRBV29-1 with TRBJ2-2; possible D gene TRBD2, 6 bases. Germline V gene sequence: CDR1 SQVTM, CDR2 ANQGSEA. The CDR3 length is 14 residues. The CDR3 DNA reads TGCAGCGTAGAGATGGCGGGAAGAGGCGGGGCGCTGTTTTTT. Protein sequence: CSVEMAGRGGALFF.

The genes are TRBV7-6 and TRBJ2-5, with a possible D match to TRBD1 (5 bases). The V end was cut by 6 bases, the J end by 1 base, with 12 bases between. The CDR3 covers 14 residues. Germline V gene sequence: CDR1 SGHVS, CDR2 FNYEAQ. The CDR3 region is CASSLGQPQETQYF. As DNA, the CDR3 is TGTGCCAGCAGTTTGGGGCAGCCCCAAGAGACCCAGTACTTC.

The chain employs TRBV10-3 and TRBJ1-5; a possible D gene is TRBD1 (5 bases). From germline, CDR1 is ENHRY and CDR2 SYGVKD. CDR3 length: 14 amino acids. Between the trimmed V and J ends, which lost 10 bases and 0 bases, there was a span of 13 bases. In DNA, the CDR3 is TGTGCCAGCAGGGCGATCCTTAGCAATCAGCCCCAGCATTTT. Translating gives CASRAILSNQPQHF.

The chain has TRBV5-1 and TRBJ2-7, with TRBD1 identical over 9 bases. CDR1 and CDR2 from the germline V gene are SGHRS and YFSETQ. This CDR3 is 15 amino acids long. The junction had 6 bases not matched to a gene; V was cut back by 1 base and J by 4 bases. The CDR3 nucleotides are TGCGCCAGCAGCTTGCGGACAGGGGTGAGTTACGAGCAGTACTTC. Protein sequence: CASSLRTGVSYEQYF.

This clonotype was seen only a few times. As DNA, the CDR3 is TGTGCCAGTAGTGACCTTTTAGCGGGAGCGTCGGACACCGGGGAGCTGTTTTTT. Its protein is CASSDLLAGASDTGELFF. The chain employs TRBV19 and TRBJ2-2; 9 bases match TRBD2. V shed 5 bases and J 3 bases; nucleotides not matched to a gene: 13. The CDR3 has 18 residues. In germline, CDR1 is LNHDA, CDR2 SQIVND (reference sequence).

The chain carries TRBV7-9 and TRBJ1-1; 8 nucleotides line up with TRBD1. Germline CDR1 and CDR2: SEHNR and FQNEAQ (reference sequence). The CDR3 runs 16 residues. Trimming took 5 bases from V and 3 from J; bases not matched to a gene: 11. CDR3: CASSPGQGRGHTEAFF. Written as DNA, the CDR3 is TGTGCCAGCAGCCCCGGACAGGGCCGGGGGCACACTGAAGCTTTCTTT. Complete variable domain (other parts from reference TRBV7-9 and TRBJ1-1): DTGVSQNPRHKITKRGQNVTFRCDPISEHNRLYWYRQTLGQGPEFLTYFQNEAQLEKSRLLSDRFSAERPKGSFSTLEIQRTEQGDSAMYLCASSPGQGRGHTEAFFGQGTRLTVV.